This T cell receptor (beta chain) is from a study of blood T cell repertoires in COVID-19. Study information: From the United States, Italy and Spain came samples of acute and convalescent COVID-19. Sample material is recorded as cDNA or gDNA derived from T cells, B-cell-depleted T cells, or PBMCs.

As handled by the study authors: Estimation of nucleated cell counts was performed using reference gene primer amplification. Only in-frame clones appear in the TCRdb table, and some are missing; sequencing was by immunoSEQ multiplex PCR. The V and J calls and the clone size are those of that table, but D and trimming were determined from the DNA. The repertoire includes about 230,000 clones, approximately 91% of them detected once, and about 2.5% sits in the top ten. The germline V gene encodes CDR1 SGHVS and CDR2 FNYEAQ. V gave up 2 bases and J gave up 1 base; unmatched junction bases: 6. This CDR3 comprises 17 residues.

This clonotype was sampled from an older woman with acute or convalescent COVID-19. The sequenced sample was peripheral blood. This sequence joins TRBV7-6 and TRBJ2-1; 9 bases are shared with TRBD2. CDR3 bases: TGTGCCAGCAGCTTAAATGCGGGGGGGCGGTCCTACAATGAGCAGTTCTTC. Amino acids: CASSLNAGGRSYNEQFF.